This TCR beta chain was captured by sequencing in a study of T cell changes during pregnancy in multiple sclerosis. Sequencing was performed with immunoSEQ multiplex PCR; in TCRdb, only in-frame clones are kept and a portion is missing. The table has 39,000 or so clones, 90% to 95% seen once. The material was CD8+ T cells from peripheral blood mononuclear cells, obtained in the third trimester of pregnancy. The receptor comes from a female donor with multiple sclerosis, enrolled in a pregnancy study.

The CDR3 sequence is CASSPGQAKETQYF. DNA for the CDR3: TGTGCCAGCAGCCCCGGACAGGCCAAAGAGACCCAGTACTTC. The chain carries TRBV6-5 and TRBJ2-5; 7 bases align to TRBD1. CDR1 MNHEY and CDR2 SVGAGI come from the germline V gene. The J segment lost 3 bases and the V segment lost 6 bases, leaving 7 bases of the junction unmatched. The CDR3 has 14 amino acids.